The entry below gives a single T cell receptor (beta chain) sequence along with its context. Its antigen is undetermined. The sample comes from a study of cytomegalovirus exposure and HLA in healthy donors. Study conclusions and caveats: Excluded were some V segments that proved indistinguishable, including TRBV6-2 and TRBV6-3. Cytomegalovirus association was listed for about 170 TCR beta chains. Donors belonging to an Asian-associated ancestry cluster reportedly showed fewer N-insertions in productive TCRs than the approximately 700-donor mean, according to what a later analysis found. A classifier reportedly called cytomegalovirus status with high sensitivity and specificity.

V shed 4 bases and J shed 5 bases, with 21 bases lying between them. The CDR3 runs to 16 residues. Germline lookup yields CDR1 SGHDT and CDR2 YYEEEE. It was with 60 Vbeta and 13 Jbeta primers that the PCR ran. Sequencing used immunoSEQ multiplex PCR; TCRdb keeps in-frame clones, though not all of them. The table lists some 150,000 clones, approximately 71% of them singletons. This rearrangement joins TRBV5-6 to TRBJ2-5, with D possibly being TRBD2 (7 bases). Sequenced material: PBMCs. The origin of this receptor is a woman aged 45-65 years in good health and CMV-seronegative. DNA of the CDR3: TGTGCCAGCAGCCGGGGGGCCGGGGCGAGCGTTGAGACCCAGTACTTC. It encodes CASSRGAGASVETQYF.